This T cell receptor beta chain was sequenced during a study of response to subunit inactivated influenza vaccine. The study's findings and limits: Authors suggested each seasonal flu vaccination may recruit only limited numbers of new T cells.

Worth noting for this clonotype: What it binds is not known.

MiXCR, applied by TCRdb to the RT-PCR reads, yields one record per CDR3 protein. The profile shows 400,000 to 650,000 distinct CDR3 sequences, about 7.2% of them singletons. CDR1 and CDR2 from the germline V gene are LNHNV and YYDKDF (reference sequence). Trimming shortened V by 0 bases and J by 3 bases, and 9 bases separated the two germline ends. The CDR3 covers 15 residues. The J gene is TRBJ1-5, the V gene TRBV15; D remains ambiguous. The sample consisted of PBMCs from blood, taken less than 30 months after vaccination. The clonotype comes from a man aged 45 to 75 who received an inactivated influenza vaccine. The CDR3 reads CATSRERRPNQPQHF. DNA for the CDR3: TGTGCCACCAGCAGAGAACGACGGCCCAATCAGCCCCAGCATTTT.